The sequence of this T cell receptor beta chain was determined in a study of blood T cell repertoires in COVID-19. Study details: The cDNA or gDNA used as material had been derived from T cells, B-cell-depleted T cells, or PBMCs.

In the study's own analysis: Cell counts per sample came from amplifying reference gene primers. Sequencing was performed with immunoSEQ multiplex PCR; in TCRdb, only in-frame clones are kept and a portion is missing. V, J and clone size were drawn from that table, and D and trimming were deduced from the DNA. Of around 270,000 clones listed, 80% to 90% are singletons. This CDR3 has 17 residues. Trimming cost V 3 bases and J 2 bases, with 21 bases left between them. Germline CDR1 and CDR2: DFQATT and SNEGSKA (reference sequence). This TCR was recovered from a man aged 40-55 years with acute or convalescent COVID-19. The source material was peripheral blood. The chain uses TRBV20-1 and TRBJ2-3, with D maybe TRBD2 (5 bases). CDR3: CSASSAWGDLSTDTQYF. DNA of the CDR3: TGCAGTGCTAGTAGTGCATGGGGAGACCTATCCACAGATACGCAGTATTTT.